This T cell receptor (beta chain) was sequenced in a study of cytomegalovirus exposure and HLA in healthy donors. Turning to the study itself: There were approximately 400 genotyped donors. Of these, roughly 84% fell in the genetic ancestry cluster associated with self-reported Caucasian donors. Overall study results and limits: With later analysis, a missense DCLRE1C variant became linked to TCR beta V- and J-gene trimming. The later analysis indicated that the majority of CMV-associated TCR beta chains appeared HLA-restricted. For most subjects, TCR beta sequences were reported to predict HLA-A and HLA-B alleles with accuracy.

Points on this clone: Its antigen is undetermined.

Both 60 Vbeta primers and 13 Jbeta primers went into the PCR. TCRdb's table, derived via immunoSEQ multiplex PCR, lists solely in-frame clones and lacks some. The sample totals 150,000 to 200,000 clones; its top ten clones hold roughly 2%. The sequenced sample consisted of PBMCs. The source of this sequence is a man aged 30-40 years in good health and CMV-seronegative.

The CDR3 bases are TGTGCCAGCAGCGTAGTAGGGGCGAACACCGGGGAGCTGTTTTTT. It specifies CASSVVGANTGELFF. The V call is TRBV9, the J call TRBJ2-2; possible D gene TRBD1, 5 bases. The germline gives CDR1 SGDLS, CDR2 YYNGEE. V was shortened by 0 bases and J by 0 bases, with 6 bases between the two germline ends. The CDR3 runs 15 residues. Complete variable domain (other parts from reference TRBV9 and TRBJ2-2): DSGVTQTPKHLITATGQRVTLRCSPRSGDLSVYWYQQSLDQGLQFLIQYYNGEERAKGNILERFSAQQFPDLHSELNLSSLELGDSALYFCASSVVGANTGELFFGEGSRLTVL.